This TCR beta chain was sequenced during a study of T cell responses to AZD1222 COVID-19 vaccine. Study-wide results and caveats: Spike was spanned by vaccine-associated CD4 TCRs, with dominance at 160-218 and 743-854. Baseline serostatus was positive in only a handful of AZD1222 recipients. None of the repertoires were sampled until the peak T cell response had passed.

As regards this clone: The antigen remains undetermined.

Sequenced by immunoSEQ multiplex PCR; TCRdb stores in-frame clones only, minus some. Of about 150,000 clones in the sample, 65% to 90% are singletons; the top ten hold approximately 8%. The length of the CDR3 is 16 residues. Trimming took off 4 bases at V and 0 bases at J, with 15 bases between the two ends. Germline CDR1 and CDR2: SGHNT and YENEEA. The origin of this receptor is an adult who received the MenACWY meningococcal vaccine as a control. This rearrangement joins TRBV11-3 to TRBJ2-5; D could derive from TRBD1 or TRBD2 (5 bases each). Sequencing used peripheral blood, obtained 28 days after the second dose of the MenACWY control vaccine. The CDR3 sequence: CASSSRAPGHQETQYF. As DNA, the CDR3 is TGTGCCAGCAGCTCTAGGGCCCCGGGACACCAAGAGACCCAGTACTTC.